These T cell receptor beta chains were read from a single sample in a study of T cells in Graves' hyperthyroidism and ophthalmopathy. TCRdb recomputed calls from the multiplex PCR reads with MiXCR, one row per CDR3 protein. The table has around 380,000 distinct CDR3 sequences, less than 15% seen once. Sequencing input: blood. Receptors were obtained from a man under 40 with Graves' hyperthyroidism that later progressed to Graves' ophthalmopathy. Each CDR3 is given with its conserved first and last residue. D genes are given only for firm matches. Expanded clones are given a class, and other clones once, few, many or no size at all.

size: few
V: TRBV24-1
J: TRBJ2-3
D: TRBD2
DNA: TGTGCCACCAGTGACCTTAGCGGGGGGTCATTTGATACGCAGTATTTT
CDR3: CATSDLSGGSFDTQYF

size: many
V: TRBV12-3/TRBV12-4
J: TRBJ2-2
D: TRBD2
DNA: TGTGCCAGCAGTAGACTAGCGGGGGGTCAAACCGGGGAGCTGTTTTTT
CDR3: CASSRLAGGQTGELFF

size: NA
V: TRBV4-1
J: TRBJ2-5
D: TRBD2
DNA: TGCGCCAGCAGCCAGCTCGGGAGGGCGGGGAGCCAAGAGACCCAGTACTTC
CDR3: CASSQLGRAGSQETQYF

size: many
V: TRBV28
J: TRBJ1-2
D: NA
DNA: NA
CDR3: CASSTSGQGYGYTF

size: few
V: TRBV5-1
J: TRBJ1-2
D: NA
DNA: TGCGCCAGCAGCTTGGAGGGCAGGTCCTATGGCTACACCTTC
CDR3: CASSLEGRSYGYTF

size: many
V: TRBV5-6
J: TRBJ1-2
D: NA
DNA: TGTGCCAGCAGCCTCTACAGCTATGGCTACACCTTC
CDR3: CASSLYSYGYTF

size: many
V: TRBV5-1
J: TRBJ2-3
D: NA
DNA: TGCGCCAGCAGCAAAGAACACCCCCTCACAGATACGCAGTATTTT
CDR3: CASSKEHPLTDTQYF

size: few
V: TRBV5-8
J: TRBJ1-4
D: TRBD1
DNA: TGTGCCAGCAGCGTGGACAGGGTTAATGAAAAACTGTTTTTT
CDR3: CASSVDRVNEKLFF

size: NA
V: TRBV20-1
J: TRBJ1-1
D: NA
DNA: TGCAGTGCTCTCCGCAACCAACAGGGAAACACTGAAGCCTTATTT
CDR3: CSALRNQQGNTEALF

size: many
V: TRBV7-9
J: TRBJ2-5
D: TRBD2
DNA: TGTGCCAGCACCGCGTCCGGGACCTGGGGGGGGACCCAGTACTTC
CDR3: CASTASGTWGGTQYF

size: many
V: TRBV7-8
J: TRBJ1-6
D: NA
DNA: TGTGCCAGCAGCCACAGACTCACAGGCCTGGGGGCACCCCTCCACTTT
CDR3: CASSHRLTGLGAPLHF

size: NA
V: TRBV2
J: TRBJ2-5
D: NA
DNA: TGTGCCAGCAGGGAGCCTGGGTTCCGGTACCAAGAGACCCAGTACTTC
CDR3: CASREPGFRYQETQYF

size: many
V: TRBV7-2
J: TRBJ2-7
D: NA
DNA: TGTGCCAGCAGCTTAGCAAGCGAACAACGCGCCTACGAGCAGTACTTC
CDR3: CASSLASEQRAYEQYF

size: many
V: TRBV13
J: TRBJ1-6
D: NA
DNA: TGTGCCAGCAGCTTATTGGGACGCCGGAGTTCACCCCTCCACTTT
CDR3: CASSLLGRRSSPLHF

size: few
V: TRBV5-1
J: TRBJ2-2
D: TRBD1
DNA: TGCGCCAGCAGCTTGAGATGGGCAGGGGGCAACACCGGGGAGCTGTTTTTT
CDR3: CASSLRWAGGNTGELFF

size: many
V: TRBV6-1
J: TRBJ1-1
D: NA
DNA: TGTGCCAGCAGTCTCCGCGAGGGGACAAAAGCTTTCTTT
CDR3: CASSLREGTKAFF

size: many
V: TRBV12-3/TRBV12-4
J: TRBJ1-1
D: TRBD1
DNA: TGTGCCAGCAGGGACAGGGGGATCACTGAAGCTTTCTTT
CDR3: CASRDRGITEAFF

size: NA
V: TRBV18
J: TRBJ1-2
D: TRBD1
DNA: TGTGCCAGCTCACCCGGAAACACAGGGGGCGACTATGGCTACACCTTC
CDR3: CASSPGNTGGDYGYTF

size: NA
V: TRBV7-9
J: TRBJ2-1
D: TRBD2
DNA: TGTGCCAGCAGCTACGGACTAGCGGGGGGGCCGGAAGAGCAGTTCTTC
CDR3: CASSYGLAGGPEEQFF

size: many
V: TRBV11-2
J: TRBJ2-1
D: NA
DNA: TGTGCCAGCAGCCCGCGGGCTCGATCAAACAATGAGCAGTTCTTC
CDR3: CASSPRARSNNEQFF

size: few
V: TRBV20-1
J: TRBJ1-3
D: TRBD1
DNA: TGCAGTGCTAGAAATACCCGGGACAGCTCTGGAAACACCATATATTTT
CDR3: CSARNTRDSSGNTIYF

size: many
V: TRBV20-1
J: TRBJ2-1
D: NA
DNA: TGCAGTGCTTGGCCCCCCCAGCGGGCCAACAATGAGCAGTTCTTC
CDR3: CSAWPPQRANNEQFF

size: many
V: TRBV11-2
J: TRBJ1-3
D: NA
DNA: TGTGCCAGCAGTTCTACCGGAAACACCATATATTTT
CDR3: CASSSTGNTIYF

size: few
V: TRBV6-1
J: TRBJ2-5
D: NA
DNA: TGTGCCAGCAGTCCTCGGGGGACCCAGTACTTC
CDR3: CASSPRGTQYF

size: many
V: TRBV6-1
J: TRBJ1-6
D: NA
DNA: TGTGCCAGCAGTTGGTCACCCAATCCACCCCTCCACTTT
CDR3: CASSWSPNPPLHF

size: few
V: TRBV7-9
J: TRBJ2-4
D: TRBD1
DNA: TGTGCCAGCAGCTCTCGGGACAGGAGAAAGGGGGCCAAAAACATTCAGTACTTC
CDR3: CASSSRDRRKGAKNIQYF

size: many
V: TRBV27
J: TRBJ2-1
D: TRBD1
DNA: TGTGCCAGCAGTTTATGGGGGACAGGGGAATCGTACAATGAGCAGTTCTTC
CDR3: CASSLWGTGESYNEQFF

size: NA
V: TRBV6-1
J: TRBJ2-2
D: NA
DNA: TGTGCCAGCATGGAGAACACCGGGGAGCTGTTTTTT
CDR3: CASMENTGELFF

size: NA
V: TRBV15
J: TRBJ2-4
D: NA
DNA: TGTGCCACCAGCAGACTAGCCAAAAACATTCAGTACTTC
CDR3: CATSRLAKNIQYF

size: few
V: TRBV14
J: TRBJ1-1
D: NA
DNA: TGTGCCAGCAGCCAAGGTATTGTGATATTGAGGAGCAACACTGAAGCTTTCTTT
CDR3: CASSQGIVILRSNTEAFF

size: NA
V: TRBV6-5
J: TRBJ2-7
D: NA
DNA: TGTGCCAGCAGTTACGGAGGGTCAGGTACCTACGAGCAGTACTTC
CDR3: CASSYGGSGTYEQYF

size: NA
V: TRBV19
J: TRBJ2-1
D: NA
DNA: TGTGCCAGCCAAAACAGGGGGGGATACAATGAGCAGTTCTTC
CDR3: CASQNRGGYNEQFF

size: many
V: TRBV2
J: TRBJ2-3
D: TRBD2
DNA: TGTGCCAGCAGACGACTAGCGGGGGCTGAATTCACAGATACGCAGTATTTT
CDR3: CASRRLAGAEFTDTQYF

size: many
V: TRBV12-3/TRBV12-4
J: TRBJ1-1
D: NA
DNA: TGTGCCAGCAGCCAGACAGTTAACACTGAAGCTTTCTTT
CDR3: CASSQTVNTEAFF

size: many
V: TRBV7-2
J: TRBJ2-3
D: TRBD2
DNA: TGTGCCAGCAGCTTACATAGGGACTACACAGATACGCAGTATTTT
CDR3: CASSLHRDYTDTQYF